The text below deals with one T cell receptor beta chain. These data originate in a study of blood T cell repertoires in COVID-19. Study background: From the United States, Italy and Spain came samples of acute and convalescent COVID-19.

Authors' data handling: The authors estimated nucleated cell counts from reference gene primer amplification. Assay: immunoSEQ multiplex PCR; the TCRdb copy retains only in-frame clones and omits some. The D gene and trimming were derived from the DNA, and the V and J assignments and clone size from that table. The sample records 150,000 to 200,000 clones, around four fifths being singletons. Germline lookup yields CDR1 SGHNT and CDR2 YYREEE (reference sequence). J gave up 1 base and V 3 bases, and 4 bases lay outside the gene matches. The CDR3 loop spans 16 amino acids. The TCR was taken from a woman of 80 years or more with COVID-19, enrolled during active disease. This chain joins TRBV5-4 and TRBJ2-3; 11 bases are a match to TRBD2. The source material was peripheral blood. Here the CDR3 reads CASSYLAGGGTDTQYF. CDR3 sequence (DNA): TGTGCCAGCAGCTATCTAGCGGGAGGTGGCACAGATACGCAGTATTTT.